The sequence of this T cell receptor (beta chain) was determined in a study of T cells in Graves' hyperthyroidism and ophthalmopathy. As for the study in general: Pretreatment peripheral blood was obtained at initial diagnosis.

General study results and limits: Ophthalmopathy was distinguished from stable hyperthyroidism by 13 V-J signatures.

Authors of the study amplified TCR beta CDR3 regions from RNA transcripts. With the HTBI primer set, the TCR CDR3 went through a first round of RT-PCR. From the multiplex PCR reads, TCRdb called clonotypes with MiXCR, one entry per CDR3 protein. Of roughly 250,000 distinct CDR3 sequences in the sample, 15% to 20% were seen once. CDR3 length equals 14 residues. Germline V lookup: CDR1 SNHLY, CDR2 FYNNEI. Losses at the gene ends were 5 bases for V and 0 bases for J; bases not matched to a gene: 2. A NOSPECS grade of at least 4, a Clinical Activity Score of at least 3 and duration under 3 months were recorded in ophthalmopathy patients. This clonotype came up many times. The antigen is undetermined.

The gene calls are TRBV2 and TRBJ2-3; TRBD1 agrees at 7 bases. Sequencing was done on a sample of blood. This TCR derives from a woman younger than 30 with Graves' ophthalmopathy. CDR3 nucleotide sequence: TGTGCCAGCAGTTCGGACAGGAGCACAGATACGCAGTATTTT. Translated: CASSSDRSTDTQYF.